This TCR beta chain was captured by sequencing in a study of T cell changes during pregnancy in multiple sclerosis (dated 2019 in TCRdb). Background on the whole study: The study examined how the T cell repertoire changed over the course of pregnancy in women with multiple sclerosis.

The library was prepared using the immunoSEQ multiplex PCR assay. This immuneACCESS table, as held by TCRdb, lists in-frame sequences with V and J called but not all clones. Of the missing ones, under half trace to an unresolved V gene in checked studies; the others have no known cause. The sample table records tens of thousands of clones; roughly nine tenths of these occur just once. The ten largest clones capture 1.4% of the sample. Comments on this clone: Its antigen specificity is not known. Base qualities are not at hand, and no much larger clone is one base apart.

This clonotype originated in a female donor with multiple sclerosis, enrolled in a pregnancy study. The sequencing used peripheral blood, collected in the second trimester of pregnancy.

Here is the DNA: TGTGCCAGCAGTAGGGGACTAGTGGACACCGGGGAGCTGTTTTTT. This is translated as CASSRGLVDTGELFF. The chain joins TRBV2 to TRBJ2-2, with 8 bases matching TRBD2. The CDR3 runs 15 residues from the cysteine to the phenylalanine. Just the 45-base CDR3 DNA is kept, in frame starting at base 1. Trimming accounts for 5 bases at V and 3 bases at J, while the number of junction bases matched to no gene is 5. CDR1 SNHLY and CDR2 FYNNEI are derived from the germline V gene.